These 20 T cell receptor beta chains were sequenced from one sample in a study of regulatory T cells in long-lasting Graves disease (dated by TCRdb to the early 2020s). The time point label here, explained by the study, means: persistent/refractory GD, antithyroid drugs over 5 years with positive TRAb. RNA was extracted from PBMCs in TRIzol for both TCR sequencing and RNA sequencing. Receptor libraries were prepared by multiplex PCR. Sequenced on an Illumina HiSeq 4000. CDR3 regions were amplified by Arm-PCR with iRepertoire HTBI primers to construct TCR beta libraries. The public reads were reanalyzed by TCRdb: fastp trimming at Q25, MiXCR alignment, in-frame beta chains only. Identical CDR3 protein sequences are pooled into one entry, listed with their most common genes and DNA. This sample lists about 460,000 distinct CDR3 sequences; about 22% were detected once. The ten largest account for about an eighth of the sample.

The sample here was peripheral blood mononuclear cells (PBMCs), taken when the disease was refractory, from a patient treated with antithyroid drugs. All receptors come from a female donor with Graves disease.

This rearrangement joins TRBV29-1 to TRBJ2-2; no clear D. Germline assignment: CDR1 SQVTM and CDR2 ANQGSEA. Trimming cost V 4 bases and J 7 bases, with 7 bases left between them. The CDR3 contains 11 residues. The CDR3 protein is CSVGWGGELFF. DNA for the CDR3: TGCAGCGTTGGGTGGGGCGGGGAGCTGTTTTTT.

About this clonotype itself: A clone one base away is much larger, so this may be a read error. The chain joins TRBV6-1 to TRBJ1-5, with D tentatively TRBD1 (5 bases). The CDR3 has 12 amino acids. The germline gives CDR1 MNHNS, CDR2 SASEGT. The CDR3 sequence is CASSGIGQPLHF. CDR3 sequence (DNA): TGTGCCAGTTCAGGGATCGGTCAGCCCCTGCATTTT.

The rearrangement uses TRBV5-6 and TRBJ2-1; D is undetermined. This CDR3 is built from 13 residues. The ends were cut back, 3 bases at V and 13 bases at J, with 17 bases in the middle. CDR1 and CDR2 (germline): SGHDT, YYEEEE. The CDR3 loop is CASSWLEQETQFF. CDR3 bases: TGTGCCAGCAGCTGGCTTGAGCAAGAGACCCAGTTCTTC.

The chain is built from TRBV7-2 and TRBJ2-7, with TRBD2 matching 7 bases. This CDR3 is 16 amino acids long. CDR1 is SGHTA, CDR2 FQGNSA, per germline. V lost 1 base, J lost 2 bases, and 8 bases stayed unmatched. The CDR3 is CASSLVVGGGTYEQYF. CDR3 DNA sequence: TGTGCCAGCAGCTTAGTTGTGGGGGGGGGGACCTACGAGCAGTACTTC.

This sequence joins TRBV28 and TRBJ1-4, with 10 bases identical to TRBD1. J was trimmed by 4 bases and V by 4 bases; bases with no gene match: 6. The CDR3 is 16 residues long. The V gene's germline CDR1 is MDHEN and CDR2 SYDVKM. CDR3 nucleotide sequence: TGTGCCAGCAGTTACCACGGACAGGGGGATAATGAAAAACTGTTTTTT. This gives the protein CASSYHGQGDNEKLFF. Based on the CDR3 plus reference TRBV28 and TRBJ1-4, the full variable domain is DVKVTQSSRYLVKRTGEKVFLECVQDMDHENMFWYRQDPGLGLRLIYFSYDVKMKEKGDIPEGYSVSREKKERFSLILESASTNQTSMYLCASSYHGQGDNEKLFFGSGTQLSVL.

V gene TRBV29-1 combines with J gene TRBJ2-7; D perhaps matches TRBD1 (5 bases). This CDR3 comprises 10 residues. Germline lookup yields CDR1 SQVTM and CDR2 ANQGSEA. V was pared by 6 bases and J by 4 bases, with 7 bases between. The CDR3 DNA reads as TGCAGCGTGGACAATTACGAGCAGTACTTC. It encodes CSVDNYEQYF.

This chain joins TRBV19 and TRBJ1-2; 11 bases fit TRBD1. The germline gives CDR1 LNHDA, CDR2 SQIVND (reference sequence). CDR3 size: 14 residues. The trim removed 10 bases at V and 8 bases at J, leaving 12 bases unmatched. CDR3 in amino acids: CAIATSGTGGGYTF. The CDR3 coding sequence is TGTGCCATCGCGACTTCCGGGACAGGGGGAGGCTACACCTTC. The variable domain in full, completed from reference TRBV19 and TRBJ1-2, reads DGGITQSPKYLFRKEGQNVTLSCEQNLNHDAMYWYRQDPGQGLRLIYYSQIVNDFQKGDIAEGYSVSREKKESFPLTVTSAQKNPTAFYLCAIATSGTGGGYTFGSGTRLTVV.

This clonotype was picked up many times. The gene calls are TRBV28 and TRBJ1-1; tentatively, D is TRBD1 (6 bases). This CDR3 has 14 residues. Germline-derived CDR1 and CDR2 are MDHEN and SYDVKM. The V end lost 6 bases, the J end lost 1 base, and 12 bases lay between the germline ends. CDR3 loop: CASRVPGQNTEAFF. CDR3 sequence (DNA): TGTGCCAGCAGAGTTCCGGGACAGAACACTGAAGCTTTCTTT. The entire variable domain, with the rest obtained from reference TRBV28 and TRBJ1-1, is as follows: DVKVTQSSRYLVKRTGEKVFLECVQDMDHENMFWYRQDPGLGLRLIYFSYDVKMKEKGDIPEGYSVSREKKERFSLILESASTNQTSMYLCASRVPGQNTEAFFGQGTRLTVV.

This clonotype was observed a handful of times. The CDR3 sequence: CSARSEGGGYTF. Written as DNA, the CDR3 is TGCAGTGCTAGATCTGAAGGCGGAGGGTACACCTTC. The chain couples TRBV20-1 to TRBJ1-2; D call uncertain. Trimming pared 2 bases from V and 11 bases from J, leaving 15 bases between. The germline CDR1 and CDR2 sequences are DFQATT and SNEGSKA (reference sequence). The length of the CDR3 is 12 residues.

CDR3 in amino acids: CASSPGQLPGELFF. The CDR3 DNA reads as TGTGCCAGCAGCCCGGGACAATTACCCGGGGAGCTGTTTTTT. This rearrangement joins TRBV2 to TRBJ2-2; the D gene is possibly TRBD1 (6 bases). CDR3 length: 14 amino acids. The V gene's germline CDR1 is SNHLY and CDR2 FYNNEI. Between the trimmed V and J ends, which lost 6 bases and 6 bases, there was a span of 14 bases.

V usage is TRBV27 and J usage is TRBJ2-1; D uncertain. Trimming shortened V by 6 bases and J by 4 bases, and 4 bases separated the two germline ends. The CDR3 runs 11 residues. CDR1 and CDR2 (germline): MNHEY, SMNVEV (reference sequence). The CDR3 sequence: CASSRYNEQFF. The CDR3 DNA reads as TGTGCCAGCAGCCGGTACAATGAGCAGTTCTTC.

The chain couples TRBV20-1 to TRBJ2-6; D possibly matches TRBD1 or TRBD2 (6 bases each). Germline CDR1 DFQATT, CDR2 SNEGSKA (reference sequence). The CDR3 totals 15 residues. Trimming pared 7 bases from V and 3 bases from J, leaving 16 bases between. CDR3 nucleotide sequence: TGCAGTGGCATAGGAGGGGGTTTTGGGGCCAACGTCCTGACTTTC. The encoded protein is CSGIGGGFGANVLTF.

This clonotype was detected ten times or more. The rearrangement joins TRBV12-3 or TRBV12-4 to TRBJ1-1, with TRBD1 as a possible D gene (6 bases). The ends were cut back, 1 base at V and 10 bases at J, with 13 bases in the middle. The length of the CDR3 is 13 residues. CDR3 DNA: TGTGCCAGCAGTTTAGAAAATACAGGGAGAGCTTTCTTT. Protein: CASSLENTGRAFF.

V is TRBV4-1 and J is TRBJ1-5; D possibly corresponds to TRBD1 (5 bases). Germline V gene data show CDR1 as MGHRA and CDR2 as YSYEKL. The CDR3 sequence is 15 residues long. V shed 1 base and J shed 4 bases, with 11 bases lying between them. The CDR3 sequence: CASSQVTGPNQPQHF. The CDR3 nucleotides read TGCGCCAGCAGCCAAGTAACAGGACCTAATCAGCCCCAGCATTTT.

In this sample, this clonotype turned up once. This chain joins TRBV7-3 and TRBJ2-2; 13 bases line up with TRBD2. Unmatched junction bases numbered 6, after V lost 3 bases and J lost 2 bases. This CDR3 has 18 residues. Looked up from germline, CDR1 is SGHTA and CDR2 is FQGTGA. The CDR3 loop is CASSLGLAGLTNTGELFF. The CDR3 coding sequence is TGTGCCAGCAGCTTGGGACTAGCGGGGTTAACAAACACCGGGGAGCTGTTTTTT.

This clonotype came up a few times. The rearrangement joins TRBV19 to TRBJ1-2, with D tentatively TRBD1 (6 bases). Germline values: CDR1 LNHDA, CDR2 SQIVND (reference sequence). V lost 2 bases to trimming and J lost 9 bases, with 16 bases between them. The CDR3 is made up of 14 amino acids. CDR3 region: CASSIRGSTGRYTF. CDR3 sequence (DNA): TGTGCCAGTAGTATAAGAGGGTCGACAGGACGCTACACCTTC.

This clonotype was found many times. This sequence joins TRBV11-2 and TRBJ2-7; D gene unclear. CDR3 length: 14 residues. Per germline, CDR1 SGHAT and CDR2 FQNNGV. Trimming took 1 base from V and 4 from J, leaving 11 bases between them. The CDR3 loop reads CASSLVGSRYEQYF. Written as DNA, the CDR3 is TGTGCCAGCAGCTTAGTTGGCAGTCGGTACGAGCAGTACTTC.

With respect to this clonotype: Given the absence of the conserved phenylalanine or tryptophan at the CDR3 end, a read error is likely. DNA for the CDR3: TGCGCCAGCAGCTTCGGGGAAGACGGGCAGCCCCAGCATTCT. This encodes CASSFGEDGQPQHS. This chain joins TRBV5-1 and TRBJ1-5; D not resolved. Germline CDR1 SGHRS, CDR2 YFSETQ. Trimming stripped 2 bases from V and 7 bases from J, with 13 bases between. This CDR3 comprises 14 residues.

This clonotype was recorded many times. The chain couples TRBV28 to TRBJ2-3; TRBD2 might be the D (5 bases). Trimming took off 4 bases at V and 0 bases at J, with 11 bases between the two ends. CDR3 length: 15 amino acids. From germline, CDR1 is MDHEN and CDR2 SYDVKM. The DNA of the CDR3 is TGTGCCAGCAGTTGGACTGCAGCTAGCACAGATACGCAGTATTTT. This sequence encodes CASSWTAASTDTQYF.

Concerning this clonotype itself: Since a much larger clone is just one base distant, this may be a read error. The chain joins TRBV12-3 or TRBV12-4 to TRBJ2-5; 8 positions agree with TRBD2. The CDR3 is 12 residues long. This chain's CDR3 is CATTGGQETQCF. The DNA of the CDR3 is TGTGCCACGACGGGGGGGCAAGAGACCCAGTGCTTC.